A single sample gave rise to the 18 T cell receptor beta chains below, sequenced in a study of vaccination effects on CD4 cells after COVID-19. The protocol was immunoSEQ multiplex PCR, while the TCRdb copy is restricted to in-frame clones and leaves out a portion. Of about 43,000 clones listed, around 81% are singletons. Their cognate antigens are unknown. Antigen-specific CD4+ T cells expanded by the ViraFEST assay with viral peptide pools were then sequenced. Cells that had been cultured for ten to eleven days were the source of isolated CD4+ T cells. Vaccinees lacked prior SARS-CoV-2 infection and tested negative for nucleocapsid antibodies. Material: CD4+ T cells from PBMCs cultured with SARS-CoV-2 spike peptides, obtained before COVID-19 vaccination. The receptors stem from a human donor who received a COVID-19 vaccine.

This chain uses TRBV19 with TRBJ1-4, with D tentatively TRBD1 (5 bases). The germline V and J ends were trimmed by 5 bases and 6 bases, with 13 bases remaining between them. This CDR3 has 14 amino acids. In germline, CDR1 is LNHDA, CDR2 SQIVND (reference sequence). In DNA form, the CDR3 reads TGTGCCAGTAGTTCAAGGGGAGGAGATGAAAAACTGTTTTTT. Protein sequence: CASSSRGGDEKLFF.

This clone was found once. The CDR3 sequence: CASSGDRGFSTGELFF. DNA of the CDR3: TGTGCCAGCAGCGGGGACAGGGGTTTTTCGACCGGGGAGCTGTTTTTT. The gene calls are TRBV9 and TRBJ2-2; 10 nucleotides agree with TRBD1. The CDR3 is made up of 16 amino acids. The ends lost 3 bases at V and 5 bases at J; junction bases unmatched: 7. Germline V gene data show CDR1 as SGDLS and CDR2 as YYNGEE.

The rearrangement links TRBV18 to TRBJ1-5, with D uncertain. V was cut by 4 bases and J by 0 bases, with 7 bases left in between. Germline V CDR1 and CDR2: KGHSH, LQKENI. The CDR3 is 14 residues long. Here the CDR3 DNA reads TGTGCCAGCTCACTAGGACCTAGCAATCAGCCCCAGCATTTT. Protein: CASSLGPSNQPQHF.

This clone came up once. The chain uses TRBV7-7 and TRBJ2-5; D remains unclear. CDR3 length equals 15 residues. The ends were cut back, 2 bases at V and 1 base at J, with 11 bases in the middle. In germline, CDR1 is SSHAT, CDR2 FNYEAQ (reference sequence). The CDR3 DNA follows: TGTGCCAGCAGCTTATTCCGCACCAGCCAAGAGACCCAGTACTTC. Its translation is CASSLFRTSQETQYF.

Written as DNA, the CDR3 is TGTGCCAGTAGCCGGGACAGGTCCCATGGCTACACCTTC. It encodes CASSRDRSHGYTF. The chain recombines TRBV19 with TRBJ1-2, with 8 bases aligning to TRBD1. The CDR3 sequence is 13 residues long. Trimming removed 6 bases from V and 6 bases from J; junction bases left unmatched: 6. Germline V gene sequence: CDR1 LNHDA, CDR2 SQIVND (reference sequence).

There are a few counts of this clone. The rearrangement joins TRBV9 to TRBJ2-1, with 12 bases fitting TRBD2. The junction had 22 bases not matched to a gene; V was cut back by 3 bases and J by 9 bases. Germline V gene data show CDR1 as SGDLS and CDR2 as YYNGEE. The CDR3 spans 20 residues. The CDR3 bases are TGTGCCAGCAGCGAGAAGTCCTCACTTTCTAGCGGGGGGGGCCACAGTGAGCAGTTCTTC. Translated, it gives CASSEKSSLSSGGGHSEQFF.

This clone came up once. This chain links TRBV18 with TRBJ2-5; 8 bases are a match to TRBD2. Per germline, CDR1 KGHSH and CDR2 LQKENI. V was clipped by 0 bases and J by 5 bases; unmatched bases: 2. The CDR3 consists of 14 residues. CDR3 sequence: CASSPPGGAETQYF. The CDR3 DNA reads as TGTGCCAGCTCACCACCCGGGGGGGCTGAGACCCAGTACTTC.

CDR3 in amino acids: CASSEGPGYGYTF. As DNA, the CDR3 is TGTGCCAGCAGTGAGGGGCCTGGGTATGGCTACACCTTC. The chain has TRBV6-1 and TRBJ1-2, with a weak D call TRBD1 (5 bases). Germline V gene lookup returns CDR1 MNHNS and CDR2 SASEGT. The CDR3 extends over 13 amino acids. The germline V and J ends were trimmed by 3 bases and 5 bases, with 10 bases remaining between them.

This CDR3 reads CASSAILAGETQYF. The CDR3 nucleotides are TGTGCCAGCAGTGCAATACTAGCTGGTGAGACCCAGTACTTC. This chain uses TRBV6-2 or TRBV6-3 with TRBJ2-5; D may be TRBD2 (6 bases). CDR1 is MNHEY and CDR2 is SVGEGT in the germline V gene. V shed 5 bases and J shed 5 bases, with 15 bases lying between them. This CDR3 is 14 amino acids long.

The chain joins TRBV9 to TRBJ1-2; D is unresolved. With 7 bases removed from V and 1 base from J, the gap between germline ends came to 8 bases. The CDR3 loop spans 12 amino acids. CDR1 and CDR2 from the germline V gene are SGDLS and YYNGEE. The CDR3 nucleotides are TGTGCCAGCGGGCAACTTAACTATGGCTACACCTTC. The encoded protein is CASGQLNYGYTF.

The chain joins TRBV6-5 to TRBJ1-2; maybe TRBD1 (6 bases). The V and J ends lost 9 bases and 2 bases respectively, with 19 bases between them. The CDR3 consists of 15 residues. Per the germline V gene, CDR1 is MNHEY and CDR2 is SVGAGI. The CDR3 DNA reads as TGTGCCAGTAAGGGGGTCGGGGGGGCGAACTATGGCTACACCTTC. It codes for CASKGVGGANYGYTF.

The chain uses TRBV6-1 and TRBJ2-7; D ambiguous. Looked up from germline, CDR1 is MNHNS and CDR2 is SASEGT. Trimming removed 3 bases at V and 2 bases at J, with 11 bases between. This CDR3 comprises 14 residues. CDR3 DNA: TGTGCCAGCAGTGAGCAGTCAGGCCCCTACGAGCAGTACGTC. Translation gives CASSEQSGPYEQYV.

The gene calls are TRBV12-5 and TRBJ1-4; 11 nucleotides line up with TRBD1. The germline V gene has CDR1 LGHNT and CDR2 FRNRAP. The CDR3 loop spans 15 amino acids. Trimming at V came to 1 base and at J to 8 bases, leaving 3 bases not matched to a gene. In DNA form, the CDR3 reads TGTGCTAGTGGTTTGGGGGGACAGGGGGACGAAAAACTGTTTTTT. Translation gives CASGLGGQGDEKLFF.

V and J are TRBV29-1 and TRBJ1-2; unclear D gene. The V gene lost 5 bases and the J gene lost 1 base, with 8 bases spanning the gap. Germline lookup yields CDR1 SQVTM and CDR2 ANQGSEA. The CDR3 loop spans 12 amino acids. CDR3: CSVRPDNYGYTF. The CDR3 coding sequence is TGCAGCGTTCGGCCCGATAACTATGGCTACACCTTC.

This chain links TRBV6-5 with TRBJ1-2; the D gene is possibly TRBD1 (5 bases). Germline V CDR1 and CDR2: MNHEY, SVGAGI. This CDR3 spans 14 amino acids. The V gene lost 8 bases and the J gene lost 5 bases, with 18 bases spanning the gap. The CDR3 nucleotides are TGTGCCAGCGACCGAGGGACCGCATCTTATGGCTACACCTTC. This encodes CASDRGTASYGYTF.

The CDR3 coding sequence is TGTGCCAGCAGTCCCGGCGGACGAGTTGAAGCTTTCTTT. Translating gives CASSPGGRVEAFF. The V call is TRBV28, the J call TRBJ1-1; D is uncertain. The CDR3 sequence is 13 residues long. Germline loops: CDR1 MDHEN, CDR2 SYDVKM. With 5 bases removed from V and 7 bases from J, the gap between germline ends came to 14 bases.

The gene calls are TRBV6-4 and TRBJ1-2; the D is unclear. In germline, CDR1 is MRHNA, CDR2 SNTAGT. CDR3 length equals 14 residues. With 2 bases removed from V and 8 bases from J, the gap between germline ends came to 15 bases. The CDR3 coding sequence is TGTGCCAGCAGTGACGAAGGGCCCTTAGGGGGCTACACCTTC. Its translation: CASSDEGPLGGYTF.

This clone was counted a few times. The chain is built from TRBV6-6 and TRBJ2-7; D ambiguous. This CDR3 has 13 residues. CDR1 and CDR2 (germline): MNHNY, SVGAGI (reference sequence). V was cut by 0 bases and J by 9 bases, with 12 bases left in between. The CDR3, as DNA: TGTGCCAGCAGTTACTCCCCCTGGGAAGGGCAGTACGTC. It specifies CASSYSPWEGQYV.